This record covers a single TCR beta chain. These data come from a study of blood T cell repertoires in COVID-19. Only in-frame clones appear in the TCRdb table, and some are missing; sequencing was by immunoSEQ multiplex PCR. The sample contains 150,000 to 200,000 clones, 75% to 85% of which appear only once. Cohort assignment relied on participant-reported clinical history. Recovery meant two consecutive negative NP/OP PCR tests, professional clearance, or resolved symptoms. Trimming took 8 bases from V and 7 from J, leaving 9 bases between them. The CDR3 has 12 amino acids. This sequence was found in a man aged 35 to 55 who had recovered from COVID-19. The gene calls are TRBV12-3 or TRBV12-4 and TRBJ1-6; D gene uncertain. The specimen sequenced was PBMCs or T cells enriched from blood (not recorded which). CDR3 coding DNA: TGTGCCAGCGGCAATTCAAATTCACCCCTCCACTTT. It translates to CASGNSNSPLHF.